This TCR beta chain was sequenced in a study of CD8 T cells in Susac syndrome. CDR3 size: 14 residues. Trimming cost V 5 bases and J 7 bases, with 15 bases left between them. Reverse transcription of about 0.45 to 1 ug RNA was performed with random hexamers. By means of immunoSEQ multiplex PCR, TCR beta CDR3 spanning 54 Vbeta and 13 Jbeta underwent amplification. TCRdb called the immunoSEQ multiplex PCR reads again in MiXCR, with one record for every CDR3 protein. The sample records about 210,000 distinct CDR3 sequences, about 95% being singletons. The sequencing input was CD4+ T cells from PBMCs. This clonotype was obtained from a human donor with multiple sclerosis. The chain has TRBV12-3 or TRBV12-4 and TRBJ1-5; D is uncertain. The CDR3 DNA follows: TGTGCCAGCAGTACCTCGTCGTCCACCCAGCCCCAGCATTTT. Amino acid sequence: CASSTSSSTQPQHF.